One and the same sample provided the 28 T cell receptor beta chains below, sequenced in a study of blood T cell repertoires in COVID-19. Produced via immunoSEQ multiplex PCR; TCRdb's table is partial and in-frame only. Of 150,000 to 200,000 clones listed, about four fifths were seen once; the top ten hold 9.5% to 11%. The sequenced sample was peripheral blood. These receptor sequences come from a man aged 60-69 years with active or convalescent COVID-19.

The chain uses TRBV5-4 and TRBJ2-2, with 10 bases lining up with TRBD1. V trimming: 4 bases; J trimming: 4 bases; junction bases outside the gene matches: 4. CDR1 is SGHNT and CDR2 is YYREEE in the germline V gene (reference sequence). This CDR3 has 15 amino acids. The CDR3 nucleotides read TGTGCCAGCAGCCAGGGACAGGGGTTCACCGGGGAGCTGTTTTTT. This codes for CASSQGQGFTGELFF.

The V call is TRBV12-3 or TRBV12-4, the J call TRBJ1-3; weak D call: TRBD1 (5 bases). The CDR3 length is 13 residues. Trimming pared 6 bases from V and 4 bases from J, leaving 10 bases between. The CDR3 loop is CASRQSGGNTIYF. In DNA form, the CDR3 reads TGTGCCAGCAGACAATCAGGGGGAAACACCATATATTTT.

The chain combines TRBV18 with TRBJ2-1, with D perhaps TRBD2 (5 bases). Germline V CDR1 and CDR2: KGHSH, LQKENI. V shed 4 bases and J shed 4 bases, with 14 bases lying between them. This CDR3 region has 15 residues. The CDR3 DNA is TGTGCCAGCTCACGAACCACTAGTGGGTACAATGAGCAGTTCTTC. Encoded protein: CASSRTTSGYNEQFF.

The chain combines TRBV6-4 with TRBJ2-3, with D unresolved. The CDR3 covers 13 residues. Per germline, CDR1 MRHNA and CDR2 SNTAGT. The V end was cut by 2 bases, the J end by 2 bases, with 5 bases between. CDR3: CASSDSITDTQYF. In DNA, the CDR3 is TGTGCCAGCAGTGACAGCATCACAGATACGCAGTATTTT.

CDR3 sequence (DNA): TGCGCCAGCAGCTTCTCCCAAGAGACCCAGTACTTC. Its protein product is CASSFSQETQYF. The V and J genes are TRBV5-1 and TRBJ2-5; D uncertain. The CDR3 spans 12 residues. Germline lookup yields CDR1 SGHRS and CDR2 YFSETQ. Trimming left V 2 bases short and J 1 base short, with 3 bases between.

This clone was seen a few times. This chain uses TRBV7-9 with TRBJ2-5; D possibly corresponds to TRBD2 (6 bases). The CDR3 covers 13 residues. V was shortened by 3 bases and J by 4 bases, with 9 bases between the two germline ends. From germline, CDR1 is SEHNR and CDR2 FQNEAQ (reference sequence). The CDR3 loop reads CASSFMGGETQYF. The CDR3 region has the DNA TGTGCCAGCAGCTTCATGGGGGGAGAGACCCAGTACTTC.

V usage is TRBV7-6 and J usage is TRBJ2-5; 10 positions match TRBD2. Germline CDR1 is SGHVS and CDR2 is FNYEAQ. V was pared by 1 base and J by 2 bases, with 4 bases of the junction left unmatched. There are 16 residues in the CDR3. CDR3 nucleotide sequence: TGTGCCAGCAGCTTAGTCACTAGCGGGGCTCAAGAGACCCAGTACTTC. Its protein is CASSLVTSGAQETQYF.

The chain carries TRBV5-1 and TRBJ2-7; 8 bases are a match to TRBD2. CDR3 size: 14 residues. V dropped 0 bases and J dropped 3; count of bases not matched to a gene: 2. The germline V gene encodes CDR1 SGHRS and CDR2 YFSETQ. The CDR3 bases are TGCGCCAGCAGCTTGGGGACTAGCAACTACGAGCAGTACTTC. Its protein is CASSLGTSNYEQYF. The complete variable domain, with remaining parts taken from reference TRBV5-1 and TRBJ2-7, reads KAGVTQTPRYLIKTRGQQVTLSCSPISGHRSVSWYQQTPGQGLQFLFEYFSETQRNKGNFPGRFSGRQFSNSRSEMNVSTLELGDSALYLCASSLGTSNYEQYFGPGTRLTVT.

This clone occurred once. This chain joins TRBV19 and TRBJ1-2; TRBD1 agrees at 9 bases. V was clipped by 7 bases and J by 0 bases; unmatched bases: 9. Germline V gene lookup returns CDR1 LNHDA and CDR2 SQIVND (reference sequence). This CDR3 has 16 amino acids. The CDR3 DNA reads as TGTGCCAGTATGGACAGGGGAGAGGGAGCTAACTATGGCTACACCTTC. Its protein product is CASMDRGEGANYGYTF.

The chain links TRBV29-1 to TRBJ1-1; 11 positions agree with TRBD1. CDR1 is SQVTM, CDR2 ANQGSEA, per germline. The CDR3 extends over 13 amino acids. V gave up 5 bases and J gave up 7 bases; unmatched junction bases: 6. In DNA form, the CDR3 reads TGCAGCGTTTGGGGACAGGGGGTCGTTGAAGCTTTCTTT. It specifies CSVWGQGVVEAFF.

V is TRBV10-3 and J is TRBJ1-1, with 9 bases matching TRBD1. The CDR3 is 15 residues long. V lost 2 bases to trimming and J lost 6 bases; unmatched junction nucleotides: 7. Germline CDR1 reads ENHRY; CDR2 reads SYGVKD. CDR3 sequence reads: CAISESTGGASEAFF. CDR3 bases: TGTGCCATCAGTGAGAGTACAGGGGGCGCTTCTGAAGCTTTCTTT.

This clone has just a few counts. CDR3 sequence: CASSRTGLVDTQYF. The CDR3 nucleotides are TGTGCCAGCAGCCGGACAGGGTTGGTCGATACGCAGTATTTT. The chain employs TRBV5-6 and TRBJ2-3; 8 bases agree with TRBD1. J lost 6 bases, V lost 4 bases, and 7 bases had no gene match. From germline, CDR1 is SGHDT and CDR2 YYEEEE. The CDR3 runs 14 residues.

This clone was recorded once. J is TRBJ1-1 and V is TRBV5-1; D unresolved. The germline V and J ends were trimmed by 6 bases and 1 base, with 22 bases remaining between them. Looked up from germline, CDR1 is SGHRS and CDR2 is YFSETQ. This CDR3 region has 17 residues. In DNA form, the CDR3 reads TGCGCCAGCAAGGAAGCGGGCAGGCCCACACAGAACACTGAAGCTTTCTTT. This codes for CASKEAGRPTQNTEAFF.

This clone was detected once. V and J are TRBV5-3 and TRBJ2-2; TRBD2 agrees at 14 bases. TRBV5-3 qualifies as an ORF whose function is uncertain. The CDR3 is made up of 17 amino acids. With 4 bases clipped from V and 1 base from J, the junction kept 3 bases outside the gene matches. The CDR3 DNA follows: TGTGCCAGAAGCCTAGGGACTAGCGGGAGGAACACCGGGGAGCTGTTTTTT. It encodes CARSLGTSGRNTGELFF.

The genes are TRBV5-1 and TRBJ1-6; D is undetermined. V dropped 4 bases and J dropped 7 bases, with 18 bases sitting between them. Germline CDR1 SGHRS, CDR2 YFSETQ. There are 16 residues in the CDR3. The CDR3 region is CASSLLKERPNSPLHF. The CDR3 DNA follows: TGCGCCAGCAGCCTCCTTAAAGAGCGCCCAAATTCACCCCTCCACTTT.

V usage is TRBV28 and J usage is TRBJ2-1; TRBD2 is a possible D gene (5 bases). The CDR3 contains 14 residues. The germline V gene encodes CDR1 MDHEN and CDR2 SYDVKM. Trimming removed 6 bases from V and 7 bases from J, with 16 bases in between. CDR3 protein: CASSESPGENEQFF. Here the CDR3 DNA reads TGTGCCAGCAGCGAGTCGCCCGGGGAGAATGAGCAGTTCTTC.

J is TRBJ1-5 and V is TRBV19, with D possibly matching TRBD1 (6 bases). The CDR3 is 13 amino acids. Trimming took 7 bases from V and 4 from J, leaving 11 bases between them. Germline loops: CDR1 LNHDA, CDR2 SQIVND (reference sequence). The CDR3 here is CASNRDRNQPQHF. The CDR3 DNA reads as TGTGCCAGTAATCGAGACAGGAATCAGCCCCAGCATTTT.

This clone was observed a single time. The rearrangement links TRBV2 to TRBJ1-1; no firm D call. V was cut by 3 bases and J by 7 bases, with 3 bases left in between. Germline V lookup: CDR1 SNHLY, CDR2 FYNNEI. This CDR3 comprises 10 residues. The DNA for the CDR3 is TGTGCCAGCAGTGACCTTGAAGCTTTCTTT. This sequence encodes CASSDLEAFF.

In its sample, this clone was seen once. The chain uses TRBV2 and TRBJ2-5; TRBD2 agrees at 13 bases. The CDR3 is 15 amino acids. Germline lookup yields CDR1 SNHLY and CDR2 FYNNEI. The junction had 8 bases not matched to a gene; V was cut back by 8 bases and J by 5 bases. Written as DNA, the CDR3 is TGTGCCAGCGGGACTAGCGGGGAGGCCCTGGAGACCCAGTACTTC. It encodes CASGTSGEALETQYF.

This chain connects TRBV15 to TRBJ2-1; TRBD1 aligns across 9 bases. Germline V CDR1 and CDR2: LNHNV, YYDKDF (reference sequence). The CDR3 length is 16 residues. The trim removed 0 bases at V and 6 bases at J, leaving 6 bases unmatched. The CDR3 reads CATSRELTGGVNEQFF. The CDR3 DNA follows: TGTGCCACCAGCAGAGAATTGACAGGGGGTGTCAATGAGCAGTTCTTC.

Only a few counts were recorded for this clone. The rearrangement joins TRBV29-1 to TRBJ2-1, with D possibly being TRBD1 (5 bases). Germline V CDR1 and CDR2: SQVTM, ANQGSEA. Trimming shortened V by 5 bases and J by 5 bases, and 10 bases separated the two germline ends. The length of the CDR3 is 12 residues. The CDR3 DNA follows: TGCAGCGTTTCCAGGGAAAACAATGAGCAGTTCTTC. It is translated as CSVSRENNEQFF.

This chain connects TRBV10-3 to TRBJ2-1; 8 bases are a match to TRBD1. CDR3 length: 16 residues. The trim removed 3 bases at V and 4 bases at J, leaving 8 bases unmatched. CDR1 ENHRY and CDR2 SYGVKD come from the germline V gene. In nucleotides, the CDR3 is TGTGCCATCAGTGACCTCGGCGGACAGGGTTACAATGAGCAGTTCTTC. It translates to CAISDLGGQGYNEQFF.

The chain recombines TRBV7-3 with TRBJ1-6, with D unresolved. Germline-derived CDR1 and CDR2 are SGHTA and FQGTGA. This CDR3 region has 13 residues. V was clipped by 6 bases and J by 12 bases, with 15 bases between them. The CDR3 loop reads CASSWAVRGPLHF. DNA of the CDR3: TGTGCCAGCAGTTGGGCCGTTCGGGGACCCCTCCACTTT.

J is TRBJ2-5 and V is TRBV29-1; D possibly corresponds to TRBD1 (5 bases). V gave up 7 bases and J gave up 0 bases, with 9 bases separating them. The CDR3 covers 12 residues. Germline V gene sequence: CDR1 SQVTM, CDR2 ANQGSEA. As DNA, the CDR3 is TGCAGCGGGGGCTCGTACCAAGAGACCCAGTACTTC. This codes for CSGGSYQETQYF.

The chain couples TRBV6-2 or TRBV6-3 to TRBJ2-3, with D perhaps TRBD1 (6 bases). V shed 0 bases and J shed 1 base, with 8 bases lying between them. From germline, CDR1 is MNHEY and CDR2 SVGEGT. This CDR3 has 15 residues. CDR3 DNA sequence: TGTGCCAGCAGTTACTCGGCAGGGGGCACAGATACGCAGTATTTT. Protein product: CASSYSAGGTDTQYF.

This clone was recorded once. The chain carries TRBV7-8 and TRBJ2-7; D perhaps matches TRBD1 (5 bases). The CDR3 spans 15 residues. Germline CDR1 SGHVS, CDR2 FQNEAQ. V dropped 4 bases and J dropped 0 bases, with 13 bases sitting between them. The CDR3 DNA follows: TGTGCCAGCAGCTCCAGGGTCGCTAGCTCCTACGAGCAGTACTTC. The encoded protein is CASSSRVASSYEQYF.

The chain employs TRBV28 and TRBJ2-1; weak D call: TRBD1 (6 bases). The CDR3 sequence is 14 residues long. V dropped 7 bases and J dropped 3 bases, with 13 bases sitting between them. CDR1 MDHEN and CDR2 SYDVKM come from the germline V gene. This chain's CDR3 is CASNQGQLYNEQFF. CDR3 bases: TGTGCCAGCAACCAGGGGCAACTCTACAATGAGCAGTTCTTC.

This rearrangement joins TRBV9 to TRBJ1-4; 7 positions agree with TRBD1. The CDR3 covers 13 residues. The V and J ends lost 8 bases and 6 bases, in that order; junction bases with no gene match: 7. Germline assignment: CDR1 SGDLS and CDR2 YYNGEE. The CDR3 reads CARTGFCYEKLFF. The DNA for the CDR3 is TGTGCCAGGACAGGGTTCTGTTATGAAAAACTGTTTTTT.